This T cell receptor beta chain was recorded in a study of T cell changes during pregnancy in multiple sclerosis (dated 2019 in TCRdb). As for the study more broadly: The study looked at changes in the T cell repertoire across pregnancy in women with multiple sclerosis.

A distance of 10 bases separates the germline ends of V and J, which lose 2 bases and 5 bases respectively. CDR1 and CDR2 were assigned from the germline V gene (reference sequence) as MNHEY and SMNVEV. The CDR3 spans 13 residues, from the cysteine through the phenylalanine. This entry keeps only the CDR3 DNA: 39 bases, framed from base 1. A remark on this clone: No antigen is known for it. Per-nucleotide qualities are absent, and no much larger clonotype sits a single base away.

To prepare the library, the immunoSEQ multiplex PCR assay was applied. TCRdb re-hosts the immuneACCESS table, in-frame sequences only. Its copies lack some clones; in the studies checked, an unresolved V gene accounts for under half of them, and the cause for the rest is not known. This sample holds roughly 52,000 clones; approximately 94% were observed only once. The top ten clonotypes cover 3.5% of the sample. The origin of this receptor is a female donor with multiple sclerosis, enrolled in a pregnancy study. The sequence joins TRBV27 to TRBJ2-7; a confident D gene designation cannot be given. Source: CD8+ T cells from peripheral blood mononuclear cells, taken in the third trimester of pregnancy. The nucleotide sequence reads as follows: TGTGCCAGCAGTTTAGTGCAGGCCCACGAGCAGTACTTC. It is translated as CASSLVQAHEQYF.